The next 3 T cell receptor beta chains were all read from a single sample in a study of radiation and T cells in renal cell carcinoma. Specified time point: blood 4 weeks post-SBRT, at nephrectomy. Noted treatment: 15 Gy SBRT to primary tumor, nephrectomy 4 weeks later. Profiled with immunoSEQ multiplex PCR; TCRdb holds only in-frame clones, not every one. This table has 65,000 or so clones, around three quarters appearing once. The input for sequencing was blood, taken from a patient whose treatment included radiotherapy and nephrectomy. Source of these receptors: a man in his 60s with renal cell carcinoma.

This clone was seen only a few times. V and J are TRBV2 and TRBJ2-3, with 11 bases matching TRBD2. With 5 bases clipped from V and 5 bases from J, the junction kept 6 bases outside the gene matches. From germline, CDR1 is SNHLY and CDR2 FYNNEI. This CDR3 has 15 amino acids. CDR3 coding DNA: TGTGCCAGCAGTTCTAGCGGGAGGCAGGAAGATACGCAGTATTTT. Amino acid sequence: CASSSSGRQEDTQYF.

This clone was detected many times. The chain combines TRBV6-6 with TRBJ1-4, with D unresolved. The germline V gene encodes CDR1 MNHNY and CDR2 SVGAGI (reference sequence). The V gene lost 6 bases and the J gene lost 6 bases, with 11 bases spanning the gap. This CDR3 comprises 13 residues. CDR3 nucleotides: TGTGCCAGCAGCGAAATTAGGGATGAAAAACTGTTTTTT. Protein product: CASSEIRDEKLFF.

V and J are TRBV2 and TRBJ2-1; D is undetermined. This CDR3 is 14 amino acids long. CDR1 and CDR2 (germline): SNHLY, FYNNEI. V lost 1 base and J lost 7, with 11 bases in between. The CDR3 here is CASSEGPPVNEQFF. The CDR3 DNA sequence: TGTGCCAGCAGTGAAGGACCCCCGGTAAATGAGCAGTTCTTC.